The rows below give T cell receptor beta chains drawn from one sample of a study of T-cell reconstitution after alpha-beta-depleted transplantation in children. TCRdb reprocessed the PCR reads with MiXCR, giving one entry per CDR3 protein. The table shows 75,000 to 80,000 distinct CDR3 sequences, with 15% to 20% occurring only once. Material: PBMCs, mostly from graft donor cells, obtained 360 days after TCRalphabeta/CD19-depleted stem cell transplant. The receptors here all came from a male patient aged 2-9 years who had a stem cell transplant for acute lymphoblastic leukemia, so the T cells may come from the graft donor. Each CDR3 is given with its conserved first and last residue. D genes are given only for firm matches. Rows may omit the clone size; those that give it use once, few, many or a size class.

J	V	D	size	CDR3	DNA
TRBJ2-7	TRBV28	TRBD1	-	CASSSSRGSVYEQYF	TGTGCCAGCAGTTCCTCCAGGGGGTCGGTCTACGAGCAGTACTTC
TRBJ2-3	TRBV11-2	TRBD1	-	CASSLKNRGQKDTQYF	TGTGCCAGCAGCTTAAAGAATAGGGGGCAGAAAGATACGCAGTATTTT
TRBJ2-2	TRBV28	-	-	CASQGPGNPGELFF	TGTGCCAGCCAGGGACCGGGGAACCCCGGGGAGCTGTTTTTT
TRBJ1-6	TRBV12-3/TRBV12-4	-	-	CASRRDSYNSPLHF	TGTGCCAGCAGGCGAGACTCCTATAATTCACCCCTCCACTTT
TRBJ2-5	TRBV6-1	-	-	CASRLGGPSFGTQYF	TGTGCCAGCCGACTCGGGGGCCCAAGTTTTGGGACCCAGTACTTC
TRBJ2-5	TRBV29-1	TRBD2	-	CSVLPSGSGETQYF	TGCAGCGTTCTTCCTAGCGGGAGTGGAGAGACCCAGTACTTC
TRBJ2-3	TRBV12-3/TRBV12-4	TRBD2	-	CASSWGLAGDWYTDTQYF	TGTGCCAGCAGTTGGGGACTAGCGGGAGATTGGTACACAGATACGCAGTATTTT
TRBJ2-3	TRBV7-7	-	many	CASSLGASSTDTQYF	TGTGCTAGCAGCTTAGGCGCTAGTTCCACAGATACGCAGTATTTT
TRBJ2-6	TRBV6-1	TRBD2	-	CASGRGNPPGANVLTF	TGTGCCAGCGGGAGGGGCAACCCACCTGGGGCCAACGTCCTGACTTTC
TRBJ1-1	TRBV12-3/TRBV12-4	-	-	CASSSGNTEAFF	TGTGCCAGCAGTTCTGGGAACACTGAAGCTTTCTTT
TRBJ2-7	TRBV6-2/TRBV6-3	TRBD2	many	CASRQNLAGVLYEQYF	TGTGCCAGCAGGCAAAATCTAGCGGGAGTCCTATACGAGCAGTACTTC
TRBJ1-1	TRBV5-1	-	few	CASSLVTGYGTEAFF	TGCGCCAGCAGCTTGGTGACGGGTTATGGCACTGAAGCTTTCTTT
TRBJ2-7	TRBV10-2	-	few	CASSDWGRPYEQYF	TGCGCCAGCAGTGATTGGGGAAGGCCCTACGAGCAGTACTTC
TRBJ2-2	TRBV12-3/TRBV12-4	-	few	CASSPTSFAGELFF	TGTGCCAGCAGCCCTACTAGTTTTGCCGGGGAGCTGTTTTTT
TRBJ2-4	TRBV29-1	-	few	CSVNDRAKNIQYF	TGCAGCGTCAACGACAGGGCCAAAAACATTCAGTACTTC
TRBJ2-1	TRBV5-1	TRBD1	few	CASSIDRGYNEQFF	TGCGCCAGCAGCATAGACAGGGGCTACAATGAGCAGTTCTTC
TRBJ2-7	TRBV7-6	-	-	CASTSGPYEQYF	TGTGCCAGCACCTCGGGACCCTACGAGCAGTACTTC
TRBJ1-1	TRBV6-5	-	few	CASSLVFGVMNTEAFF	TGTGCCAGCAGCCTAGTCTTTGGGGTGATGAACACTGAAGCTTTCTTT
TRBJ2-3	TRBV10-1	-	-	CASSAGLYRFTDTQYF	TGCGCCAGCAGTGCAGGACTCTACCGGTTCACAGATACGCAGTATTTT
TRBJ2-1	TRBV5-1	TRBD2	many	CASSSRLAGGPRDEQFF	TGCGCCAGCAGCTCCCGGCTAGCGGGAGGGCCGAGGGATGAGCAGTTCTTC
TRBJ1-5	TRBV6-5	-	-	CASSYTYQPQHF	TGTGCCAGCAGTTACACTTATCAGCCCCAGCATTTT
TRBJ2-5	TRBV5-1	TRBD1	-	CASKTRGPGTGIGETQYF	TGCGCCAGCAAAACGAGGGGTCCCGGGACAGGGATTGGTGAGACCCAGTACTTC
TRBJ1-4	TRBV10-3	-	few	CAISESIGSGKEKLFF	TGTGCCATCAGTGAGTCGATTGGGTCAGGGAAGGAAAAACTGTTTTTT
TRBJ2-5	TRBV30	-	few	CAWIGDQETQYF	TGTGCCTGGATAGGAGACCAAGAGACCCAGTACTTC
TRBJ1-2	TRBV5-1	TRBD1	-	CASSLQGVGYTF	TGCGCCAGCAGCTTGCAGGGGGTTGGCTACACCTTC
TRBJ2-1	TRBV21-1	-	large	CASSKKTLGKGGDEQFF	TGTGCCAGCAGCAAAAAGACGTTAGGAAAGGGGGGCGATGAGCAGTTCTTC
TRBJ2-5	TRBV7-8	-	-	CAILGHLQETQYF	TGTGCCATCCTGGGACACCTCCAAGAGACCCAGTACTTC
TRBJ2-1	TRBV29-1	-	-	CSVVQGGVVQFF	TGCAGCGTTGTCCAGGGTGGGGTAGTGCAGTTCTTC
TRBJ1-4	TRBV12-3/TRBV12-4	-	-	CASSLGYGGGKLFF	TGTGCCAGCAGTTTAGGATACGGCGGGGGGAAACTGTTTTTT
TRBJ2-3	TRBV3-1	-	-	CASSRPGRSSTDTQYF	TGTGCCAGCAGCCGGCCGGGGCGGTCTAGCACAGATACGCAGTATTTT
TRBJ1-4	TRBV12-3/TRBV12-4	-	few	CASSDTTGGWGKLFF	TGTGCCAGCAGTGATACTACAGGAGGTTGGGGAAAACTGTTTTTT
TRBJ2-1	TRBV4-1	-	-	CASSQVASYLYNEQFF	TGCGCCAGCAGCCAAGTCGCTAGCTACCTATACAATGAGCAGTTCTTC
TRBJ2-7	TRBV20-1	-	few	CSARTDGFYEQYF	TGCAGTGCTAGGACGGACGGATTCTACGAGCAGTACTTC
TRBJ2-1	TRBV6-6	TRBD2	many	CASKLAEYNEQFF	TGTGCCAGCAAGCTAGCGGAGTACAATGAGCAGTTCTTC
TRBJ1-1	TRBV6-5	TRBD1	-	CASSYGGQTDEAFF	TGTGCCAGCAGTTACGGGGGACAGACCGATGAAGCTTTCTTT
TRBJ1-5	TRBV6-2/TRBV6-3	TRBD1	-	CASSAGQGGHSNQPQHF	TGTGCCAGCAGTGCAGGACAGGGCGGTCATAGCAATCAGCCCCAGCATTTT
TRBJ2-7	TRBV4-1	-	few	CASSRPGVYEQYF	TGCGCCAGCAGCCGGCCTGGGGTCTACGAGCAGTACTTC
TRBJ2-7	TRBV11-2	TRBD2	many	CASSLRKTRGLAEGYEQYF	TGTGCCAGCAGCTTACGAAAGACACGCGGACTAGCGGAGGGGTACGAGCAGTACTTC